Below are 18 T cell receptor beta chains sequenced from a single sample in a study of identifying expanded T cells in peripheral blood. Profiling relied on immunoSEQ multiplex PCR, and the TCRdb table lists in-frame clones only, not all of them. The repertoire holds roughly 100,000 clones, with roughly 89% as singletons. Material: blood. The receptors derive from a person between 18 and 75 years old in good health.

In its sample, this clone was seen a few times. V gene TRBV29-1 combines with J gene TRBJ2-2; tentative D call: TRBD1 (5 bases). Germline CDR1 reads SQVTM; CDR2 reads ANQGSEA. V dropped 1 base and J dropped 7 bases, with 13 bases sitting between them. The CDR3 totals 14 residues. In DNA form, the CDR3 reads TGCAGCGTTGAAGGATGGCAGGGTAACGGGGAGCTGTTTTTT. This sequence encodes CSVEGWQGNGELFF.

J is TRBJ2-7 and V is TRBV28; 7 nucleotides line up with TRBD2. The CDR3 spans 12 residues. V shed 6 bases, J shed 6 bases, and the junction held 5 bases outside the gene matches. Per germline, CDR1 MDHEN and CDR2 SYDVKM. The CDR3 is CASSWGGIEQYF. CDR3 coding DNA: TGTGCCAGCAGCTGGGGGGGTATCGAGCAGTACTTC.

The V and J genes are TRBV7-2 and TRBJ1-2; maybe TRBD1 (5 bases). V lost 1 base to trimming and J lost 6 bases, with 18 bases between them. The CDR3 loop spans 16 amino acids. Germline CDR1 is SGHTA and CDR2 is FQGNSA. CDR3 coding DNA: TGTGCCAGCAGCTTAGACATATCTTCAGGGTTAAATGGCTACACCTTC. Amino acid sequence: CASSLDISSGLNGYTF.

The V gene is TRBV2, the J gene TRBJ1-1; tentatively, D is TRBD1 (6 bases). Deletions cut 7 bases from V and 2 bases from J, with 11 bases between. Germline V CDR1 and CDR2: SNHLY, FYNNEI. This CDR3 has 13 amino acids. The CDR3 reads CASNGGGNTEAFF. The CDR3 coding sequence is TGTGCCAGCAACGGGGGCGGAAACACTGAAGCTTTCTTT.

V and J are TRBV7-8 and TRBJ2-7, with TRBD1 matching 7 bases. With 4 bases clipped from V and 7 bases from J, the junction kept 7 bases outside the gene matches. In germline, CDR1 is SGHVS, CDR2 FQNEAQ. This CDR3 spans 13 amino acids. CDR3 DNA: TGTGCCAGCAGCTCGGGACAGTTGTCGGAGCAGTACTTC. It specifies CASSSGQLSEQYF.

The chain links TRBV6-6 to TRBJ1-3, with D unclear. The CDR3 is made up of 13 amino acids. Trimming pared 0 bases from V and 7 bases from J, leaving 7 bases between. Germline CDR1 is MNHNY and CDR2 is SVGAGI (reference sequence). CDR3 bases: TGTGCCAGCAGTTACTCGATAGGGAACACCATATATTTT. As protein: CASSYSIGNTIYF.

V usage is TRBV19 and J usage is TRBJ1-1; D might be TRBD1 (6 bases). The CDR3 sequence is 15 residues long. Between the trimmed V and J ends, which lost 5 bases and 2 bases, there was a span of 15 bases. Germline CDR1 and CDR2: LNHDA and SQIVND (reference sequence). The CDR3: CASSDPPDRNTEAFF. The CDR3 coding sequence is TGTGCCAGTAGTGACCCGCCGGACAGAAACACTGAAGCTTTCTTT.

The V call is TRBV9, the J call TRBJ1-6; 7 nucleotides align to TRBD1. V dropped 3 bases and J dropped 7; count of bases not matched to a gene: 10. Per the germline V gene, CDR1 is SGDLS and CDR2 is YYNGEE. The CDR3 is 16 residues long. CDR3 nucleotides: TGTGCCAGCAGCGGAGGGGGCACCGCGGGGAATTCACCCCTCCACTTT. As protein: CASSGGGTAGNSPLHF.

CDR3 DNA: TGTGCCAGCAGCCAACGGGAGGGAAGGGGGGACACTGAAGCTTTCTTT. Translated: CASSQREGRGDTEAFF. This sequence joins TRBV14 and TRBJ1-1; possible D gene TRBD1, 6 bases. Trimming removed 2 bases from V and 3 bases from J, with 16 bases in between. Germline V gene sequence: CDR1 SGHDN, CDR2 FVKESK. The CDR3 is made up of 16 amino acids.

V and J are TRBV7-2 and TRBJ2-3, with 11 bases that match TRBD2. V trimming: 1 base; J trimming: 4 bases; junction bases outside the gene matches: 4. The CDR3 sequence is 16 residues long. Germline CDR1 SGHTA, CDR2 FQGNSA. For the CDR3, the DNA is TGTGCCAGCAGCTTAGATACTAGCGGGGGTGCAGATACGCAGTATTTT. As protein: CASSLDTSGGADTQYF.

The chain couples TRBV9 to TRBJ2-3; 7 bases map to TRBD1. Trimming took 2 bases from V and 3 from J; bases not matched to a gene: 6. The CDR3 loop spans 15 amino acids. Looked up from germline, CDR1 is SGDLS and CDR2 is YYNGEE. The DNA of the CDR3 is TGTGCCAGCAGCGTCGGGACAGATAGGACAGATACGCAGTATTTT. Amino acid sequence: CASSVGTDRTDTQYF. Full variable domain (remainder filled in from reference TRBV9 and TRBJ2-3): DSGVTQTPKHLITATGQRVTLRCSPRSGDLSVYWYQQSLDQGLQFLIQYYNGEERAKGNILERFSAQQFPDLHSELNLSSLELGDSALYFCASSVGTDRTDTQYFGPGTRLTVL.

The chain couples TRBV6-1 to TRBJ2-5; 7 bases are a match to TRBD1. The CDR3 totals 14 residues. J gave up 3 bases and V 8 bases, and 9 bases lay outside the gene matches. From germline, CDR1 is MNHNS and CDR2 SASEGT. The chain's CDR3 is CASRDRSKKETQYF. CDR3 nucleotides: TGTGCCAGCCGGGACAGAAGCAAGAAAGAGACCCAGTACTTC.

This clone showed up just once. The chain carries TRBV5-5 and TRBJ2-7; 8 nucleotides match TRBD2. V dropped 0 bases and J dropped 3; count of bases not matched to a gene: 5. Germline V gene lookup returns CDR1 SGHKS and CDR2 YYEKEE (reference sequence). The CDR3 is 15 residues long. The DNA of the CDR3 is TGTGCCAGCAGCTTGGGGACTAGCCCGATCTACGAGCAGTACTTC. Its translation is CASSLGTSPIYEQYF.

The V gene is TRBV6-5, the J gene TRBJ2-7; 9 nucleotides line up with TRBD1. CDR1 is MNHEY, CDR2 SVGAGI, per germline. V was clipped by 1 base and J by 7 bases; unmatched bases: 5. The CDR3 covers 14 residues. CDR3 protein: CASSYLNRGREQYF. As DNA, the CDR3 is TGTGCCAGCAGTTACTTAAACAGGGGGCGGGAGCAGTACTTC.

The genes are TRBV19 and TRBJ1-6; D is unresolved. CDR3 size: 13 residues. V lost 7 bases and J 8 bases, leaving 12 bases between the germline ends. Germline loops: CDR1 LNHDA, CDR2 SQIVND (reference sequence). CDR3 nucleotide sequence: TGTGCCAGTAACATGATTGATGATTCACCCCTCCACTTT. This sequence encodes CASNMIDDSPLHF. The whole variable domain, remainder taken from reference TRBV19 and TRBJ1-6, is DGGITQSPKYLFRKEGQNVTLSCEQNLNHDAMYWYRQDPGQGLRLIYYSQIVNDFQKGDIAEGYSVSREKKESFPLTVTSAQKNPTAFYLCASNMIDDSPLHFGNGTRLTVT.

This clone qualifies as medium-sized (0.01 to 0.1%). This sequence joins TRBV2 and TRBJ1-1; D is unclear. CDR1 and CDR2 from the germline V gene are SNHLY and FYNNEI. V was pared by 8 bases and J by 5 bases, with 21 bases between. This CDR3 is built from 15 residues. CDR3 sequence (DNA): TGTGCCAGCCGCAGTGATGAGGTTGCCGGAACTGAAGCTTTCTTT. It codes for CASRSDEVAGTEAFF.

This chain uses TRBV11-2 with TRBJ2-7; unclear D gene. Trimming shortened V by 4 bases and J by 5 bases, and 15 bases separated the two germline ends. This CDR3 contains 14 residues. Germline loops: CDR1 SGHAT, CDR2 FQNNGV. This chain's CDR3 is CASSSTGSPNEQYF. CDR3 DNA: TGTGCCAGCAGCTCGACCGGGTCCCCCAACGAGCAGTACTTC.

The V call is TRBV6-5, the J call TRBJ2-5, with a weak D call TRBD1 (6 bases). The CDR3 extends over 14 amino acids. CDR1 MNHEY and CDR2 SVGAGI come from the germline V gene. Trimming pared 2 bases from V and 3 bases from J, leaving 10 bases between. The CDR3 bases are TGTGCCAGCAGTTACCAGACAGGCAAAGAGACCCAGTACTTC. Translated: CASSYQTGKETQYF.